The sequence of this TCR beta chain was determined in a study of technical replicates of blood from a handful of donors. Libraries were prepared by immunoSEQ multiplex PCR; TCRdb keeps only in-frame clonotypes and omits some of them. This sample has approximately 81,000 clones; around four fifths occur once, and the top ten carry around 3.9%. CDR3 size: 11 residues. Trimming pared 5 bases from V and 6 bases from J, leaving 6 bases between. Germline lookup yields CDR1 SGHDT and CDR2 YYEEEE. The gene calls are TRBV5-6 and TRBJ2-1; D perhaps matches TRBD2 (5 bases). The sequencing sample was made of PBMCs. This TCR derives from a human donor in good health. Some clones in this sample may be carry-over from other donors' samples. CDR3 DNA sequence: TGTGCCAGCAGGAGGGCCAATGAGCAGTTCTTC. Its protein product is CASRRANEQFF. Full variable domain (outside the CDR3, taken from reference TRBV5-6 and TRBJ2-1): DAGVTQSPTHLIKTRGQQVTLRCSPKSGHDTVSWYQQALGQGPQFIFQYYEEEERQRGNFPDRFSGHQFPNYSSELNVNALLLGDSALYLCASRRANEQFFGPGTRLTVL.